A selection of T cell receptor beta chains follows, all from one sample in a study of graft-versus-host responses after intestinal transplantation. The method was immunoSEQ multiplex PCR; TCRdb's version includes in-frame clones alone and lacks a portion of them. The sample gives around 88,000 clones, roughly four fifths of which show up once; about 18% is in the top ten. These receptors' antigens are unknown. This specimen was unstimulated CD8+ T cells sorted from spleen or lymph node cells, taken before intestinal transplant. Receptors originate from a human donor who received an intestinal transplant. The CDR3 runs from the conserved cysteine through the conserved F or W. The order of the fields is D gene, clone size, V gene, J gene, CDR3 protein, CDR3 DNA. A D gene is named only where the DNA matches it firmly. For some rows the clone size is stated as once, few or many, or as a class when expanded; others skip it.

D gene: NA; clone size: NA; V gene: TRBV5-6; J gene: TRBJ2-1; CDR3 protein: CASSVWGVEQFF; CDR3 DNA: TGTGCCAGCAGCGTGTGGGGGGTCGAGCAGTTCTTC
D gene: NA; clone size: NA; V gene: TRBV11-3; J gene: TRBJ2-1; CDR3 protein: CASSLGLAYYNEQFF; CDR3 DNA: TGTGCCAGCAGCTTAGGGCTAGCGTACTACAATGAGCAGTTCTTC
D gene: NA; clone size: few; V gene: TRBV10-3; J gene: TRBJ2-7; CDR3 protein: CAIKAGYEQYF; CDR3 DNA: TGTGCCATCAAGGCAGGCTACGAGCAGTACTTC
D gene: NA; clone size: NA; V gene: TRBV6-5; J gene: TRBJ2-7; CDR3 protein: CASSIGGYEQYF; CDR3 DNA: TGTGCCAGCTCGATTGGGGGATACGAGCAGTACTTC
D gene: TRBD1; clone size: NA; V gene: TRBV4-1; J gene: TRBJ2-7; CDR3 protein: CASSQIDRAYEQYF; CDR3 DNA: TGCGCCAGCAGCCAGATTGACAGGGCCTACGAGCAGTACTTC
D gene: NA; clone size: NA; V gene: TRBV4-1; J gene: TRBJ2-7; CDR3 protein: CASSQEGTVEQYF; CDR3 DNA: TGCGCCAGCAGCCAAGAGGGGACTGTCGAGCAGTACTTC
D gene: NA; clone size: few; V gene: TRBV28; J gene: TRBJ1-5; CDR3 protein: CASLANFEGKGQPQHF; CDR3 DNA: TGTGCCAGCCTGGCTAACTTCGAAGGGAAGGGTCAGCCCCAGCATTTT
D gene: NA; clone size: NA; V gene: TRBV11-3; J gene: TRBJ2-1; CDR3 protein: CASSPRTSLSYNEQFF; CDR3 DNA: TGTGCCAGCAGCCCGAGAACTAGCCTGTCCTACAATGAGCAGTTCTTC
D gene: TRBD2; clone size: NA; V gene: TRBV29-1; J gene: TRBJ2-2; CDR3 protein: CTLGSGGAAGELFF; CDR3 DNA: TGCACCCTTGGTAGCGGGGGGGCGGCCGGGGAGCTGTTTTTT
D gene: NA; clone size: NA; V gene: TRBV27; J gene: TRBJ2-7; CDR3 protein: CASSSGGRPYEQYF; CDR3 DNA: TGTGCCAGCAGTTCGGGTGGCCGCCCCTACGAGCAGTACTTC
D gene: NA; clone size: NA; V gene: TRBV7-9; J gene: TRBJ2-7; CDR3 protein: CASSPDQGTYEQYF; CDR3 DNA: TGTGCCAGCAGCCCGGATCAGGGCACCTACGAGCAGTACTTC
D gene: TRBD2; clone size: NA; V gene: TRBV4-1; J gene: TRBJ2-1; CDR3 protein: CASSQDGASGGSISYNEQFF; CDR3 DNA: TGCGCCAGCAGCCAAGATGGCGCTAGCGGGGGATCTATCTCCTACAATGAGCAGTTCTTC
D gene: NA; clone size: NA; V gene: TRBV30; J gene: TRBJ1-5; CDR3 protein: CAWSRPNQPQHF; CDR3 DNA: TGTGCCTGGAGTCGCCCAAATCAGCCCCAGCATTTT
D gene: NA; clone size: NA; V gene: TRBV7-9; J gene: TRBJ2-1; CDR3 protein: CASSLKRPWGLSYNEQFF; CDR3 DNA: TGTGCCAGCAGCTTAAAGCGGCCTTGGGGTTTATCCTACAATGAGCAGTTCTTC
D gene: NA; clone size: NA; V gene: TRBV2; J gene: TRBJ1-6; CDR3 protein: CASRRRAYNSPLHF; CDR3 DNA: TGTGCCAGCAGGCGCAGGGCCTATAATTCACCCCTCCACTTT
D gene: NA; clone size: NA; V gene: TRBV1; J gene: TRBJ2-5; CDR3 protein: CTSSQDPPMIQETQYF; CDR3 DNA: TGCACCAGCAGCCAAGATCCGCCAATGATCCAAGAGACCCAGTACTTC
D gene: NA; clone size: NA; V gene: TRBV6-4; J gene: TRBJ1-1; CDR3 protein: CASSVGQTGAFF; CDR3 DNA: TGTGCCAGCAGTGTCGGGCAGACAGGAGCTTTCTTT
D gene: TRBD1; clone size: NA; V gene: TRBV27; J gene: TRBJ2-2; CDR3 protein: CASSFGTDPTGELFF; CDR3 DNA: TGTGCCAGCAGTTTCGGGACAGACCCGACCGGGGAGCTGTTTTTT
D gene: NA; clone size: NA; V gene: TRBV19; J gene: TRBJ1-2; CDR3 protein: CASSIDDDHNGYTF; CDR3 DNA: TGTGCCAGTAGTATAGATGACGACCACAATGGCTACACCTTC
D gene: NA; clone size: NA; V gene: TRBV5-1; J gene: TRBJ2-1; CDR3 protein: CASSPINPLVDEQFF; CDR3 DNA: TGCGCCAGCAGCCCGATCAACCCACTAGTCGATGAGCAGTTCTTC
D gene: NA; clone size: NA; V gene: TRBV6-1; J gene: TRBJ1-1; CDR3 protein: CASSFRTEHAEAFF; CDR3 DNA: TGTGCCAGCAGTTTCAGGACAGAGCATGCTGAAGCTTTCTTT
D gene: NA; clone size: few; V gene: TRBV9; J gene: TRBJ1-1; CDR3 protein: CASSVAGGGTEAFF; CDR3 DNA: TGTGCCAGCAGCGTAGCGGGGGGGGGCACTGAAGCTTTCTTT
D gene: NA; clone size: NA; V gene: TRBV23-1; J gene: TRBJ2-3; CDR3 protein: CASSLSGQGRSDTQYF; CDR3 DNA: TGCGCCAGCAGTCTCTCCGGCCAGGGGAGGTCAGATACGCAGTATTTT
D gene: NA; clone size: NA; V gene: TRBV19; J gene: TRBJ2-5; CDR3 protein: CASSPWTEETQYF; CDR3 DNA: TGTGCCAGTAGTCCATGGACAGAAGAGACCCAGTACTTC
D gene: TRBD1; clone size: NA; V gene: TRBV6-6; J gene: TRBJ2-2; CDR3 protein: CASSEDRVGGELFF; CDR3 DNA: TGTGCCAGCAGTGAGGACAGGGTCGGCGGGGAGCTGTTTTTT
D gene: NA; clone size: NA; V gene: TRBV10-3; J gene: TRBJ2-1; CDR3 protein: CAISESIELTPYNEQFF; CDR3 DNA: TGTGCCATCAGTGAGTCGATCGAACTCACTCCTTACAATGAGCAGTTCTTC
D gene: TRBD2; clone size: NA; V gene: TRBV10-3; J gene: TRBJ2-5; CDR3 protein: CAISEGLAPQETQYF; CDR3 DNA: TGTGCCATCAGTGAGGGACTAGCGCCCCAAGAGACCCAGTACTTC
D gene: NA; clone size: once; V gene: TRBV5-1; J gene: TRBJ2-7; CDR3 protein: CASSLSLTGSYEQYF; CDR3 DNA: TGCGCCAGCAGCTTATCATTGACAGGTTCCTACGAGCAGTACTTC
D gene: NA; clone size: NA; V gene: TRBV6-1; J gene: TRBJ2-5; CDR3 protein: CATAGLRRSQETQYF; CDR3 DNA: TGTGCCACCGCGGGCCTTCGCAGGTCCCAAGAGACCCAGTACTTC
D gene: NA; clone size: once; V gene: TRBV6-1; J gene: TRBJ2-7; CDR3 protein: CASSEAGQKGLNEQYF; CDR3 DNA: TGTGCCAGCAGTGAAGCGGGACAAAAAGGGTTGAACGAGCAGTACTTC
D gene: NA; clone size: NA; V gene: TRBV2; J gene: TRBJ2-7; CDR3 protein: CAPRGRYGLGYEQYF; CDR3 DNA: TGTGCCCCACGCGGTCGGTACGGCTTAGGCTACGAGCAGTACTTC
D gene: NA; clone size: NA; V gene: TRBV5-4; J gene: TRBJ1-6; CDR3 protein: CASSLEGESSYNSPLHF; CDR3 DNA: TGTGCCAGCAGCTTGGAAGGCGAAAGCTCCTATAATTCACCCCTCCACTTT
D gene: NA; clone size: few; V gene: TRBV29-1; J gene: TRBJ2-7; CDR3 protein: CSVDEPEGRGEYEQYF; CDR3 DNA: TGCAGCGTTGACGAACCCGAGGGAAGGGGAGAGTACGAGCAGTACTTC
D gene: NA; clone size: once; V gene: TRBV6-6; J gene: TRBJ2-1; CDR3 protein: CASSDGVYNEQFF; CDR3 DNA: TGTGCCAGCAGTGACGGGGTTTACAATGAGCAGTTCTTC
D gene: NA; clone size: NA; V gene: TRBV4-1; J gene: TRBJ1-1; CDR3 protein: CASSQDGVNTEAFF; CDR3 DNA: TGCGCCAGCAGCCAAGATGGGGTGAACACTGAAGCTTTCTTT
D gene: NA; clone size: once; V gene: TRBV19; J gene: TRBJ1-5; CDR3 protein: CASMSLGRRNQPQHF; CDR3 DNA: TGTGCCAGTATGAGTTTGGGGCGTCGCAATCAGCCCCAGCATTTT